This is a list of T cell receptor beta chains from one sample in a study of cytomegalovirus exposure and HLA in healthy donors. TCRdb keeps only in-frame clones here, not all; method: immunoSEQ multiplex PCR. The data hold 130,000 to 150,000 clones, with roughly four fifths observed a single time. Sequencing input: PBMCs. These receptors were obtained from a man aged 35 to 55 in good health and CMV-seropositive. Both conserved end residues are part of each CDR3. A D gene is named only where the DNA matches it firmly. For some rows the clone size is stated as once, few or many, or as a class when expanded; others skip it.

abundance	v_gene	j_gene	d_gene	CDR3nt	CDR3aa
.	TRBV27	TRBJ1-5	.	TGTGCCAGCGGAGTCCGCAATCAGCCCCAGCATTTT	CASGVRNQPQHF
few	TRBV5-5	TRBJ1-1	.	TGTGCCAGCAGCTTGGCCTTAGGGGTCTTTGAAGCTTTCTTT	CASSLALGVFEAFF
.	TRBV7-2	TRBJ2-5	.	TGTGCCAGCAGGTTTCCGGAAGAGACCCAGTACTTC	CASRFPEETQYF
.	TRBV18	TRBJ1-1	.	TGTGCCAGCTCACCGGCCCAGGGAACTGAAGCTTTCTTT	CASSPAQGTEAFF
once	TRBV4-3	TRBJ1-1	.	TGCGCCAGCAGCCAATATAGGACACATGCGAACACTGAAGCTTTCTTT	CASSQYRTHANTEAFF
.	TRBV29-1	TRBJ1-5	.	TGCAGCGTCCTCTTAGATAGCAATCAGCCCCAGCATTTT	CSVLLDSNQPQHF
once	TRBV14	TRBJ2-7	TRBD1	TGTGCCAGCAGCCAAGGAGACAGGGTTTATTTC	CASSQGDRVYF
once	TRBV27	TRBJ2-4	.	TGTGCCAGCAGTTGGGGGGGGGCCCGTTACTTC	CASSWGGARYF
once	TRBV9	TRBJ2-1	TRBD2	TGTGCCAGCAGCGTAGCCGCGGGGGGGCACAATGAGCAGTTCTTC	CASSVAAGGHNEQFF
.	TRBV7-9	TRBJ2-2	TRBD1	TGTGCCAGCAGCTTACTTCCGGGACAGGGGGCCGACGGGGAGCTGTTTTTT	CASSLLPGQGADGELFF
.	TRBV5-1	TRBJ1-1	.	TGCGCCAGCAGCTTGGGACAGTACATGAACACTGAAGCTTTCTTT	CASSLGQYMNTEAFF
.	TRBV7-2	TRBJ1-5	.	TGTGCCAGCAGCCCAACACTAAGCAATCAGCCCCAGCATTTT	CASSPTLSNQPQHF
.	TRBV29-1	TRBJ1-1	TRBD1	TGCAGCGTCCCGGCGGGCAGGGGGCTTATTTGGACTGAAGCTTTCTTT	CSVPAGRGLIWTEAFF
.	TRBV5-1	TRBJ2-1	TRBD2	TGCGCCAGCAGCTTGGAGTGGGGTAGCGGGGGGGCCGGTGAGCAGTTCTTC	CASSLEWGSGGAGEQFF
.	TRBV6-5	TRBJ2-7	.	TGTGCCAGCAGTTACTATGACAGAGCCTACGAGCAGTACTTC	CASSYYDRAYEQYF
.	TRBV11-3	TRBJ1-6	TRBD1	TGTGCCAGCAGCCTTCGACAGGGCTATTCACCCCTCCACTTT	CASSLRQGYSPLHF
.	TRBV9	TRBJ2-7	TRBD1	TGTGCCAGCAGCAGGGGACAGGGGAGGTGGGGCTCCTACGAGCAGTACTTC	CASSRGQGRWGSYEQYF
few	TRBV11-2	TRBJ1-1	.	TGTGCCAGCAGCTTAACAGGGAGGGACACTGAAGCTTTCTTT	CASSLTGRDTEAFF
.	TRBV19	TRBJ1-3	.	TGTGCCACCCAGGGTGGGGTCGGAAACACCATATATTTT	CATQGGVGNTIYF
few	TRBV7-6	TRBJ2-1	TRBD2	TGTGCCAGCAGCGGGGGACTAGCGGGGACGCGGGACCAGAGGGACTACAATGAGCAGTTCTTC	CASSGGLAGTRDQRDYNEQFF
.	TRBV9	TRBJ1-3	.	TGTGCCAGCAGCGTGGCAGGGTCGAACTCTGGAAACACCATATATTTT	CASSVAGSNSGNTIYF
.	TRBV11-1	TRBJ1-2	TRBD1	TGTGCCAGCAGCGTGGGACAGGGCTATGGCTACACCTTC	CASSVGQGYGYTF
.	TRBV2	TRBJ2-7	.	TGTGCCAGCCTCCCTCCCGGGTCCTACGAGCAGTACTTC	CASLPPGSYEQYF
.	TRBV6-5	TRBJ1-1	.	TGTGCCAGCAGTTACCCCGCGGGGAACGCTGAAGCTTTCTTT	CASSYPAGNAEAFF